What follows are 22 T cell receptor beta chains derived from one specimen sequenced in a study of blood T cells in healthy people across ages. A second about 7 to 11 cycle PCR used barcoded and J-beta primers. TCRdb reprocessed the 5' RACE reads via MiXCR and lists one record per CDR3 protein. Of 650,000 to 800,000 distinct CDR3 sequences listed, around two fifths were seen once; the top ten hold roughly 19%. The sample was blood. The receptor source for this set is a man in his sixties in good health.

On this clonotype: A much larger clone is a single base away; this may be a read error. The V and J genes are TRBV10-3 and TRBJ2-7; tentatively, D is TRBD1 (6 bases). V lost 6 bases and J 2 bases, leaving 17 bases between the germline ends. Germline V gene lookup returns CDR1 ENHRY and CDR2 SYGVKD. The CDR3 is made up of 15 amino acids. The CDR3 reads CAIRSTETGPYEQYF. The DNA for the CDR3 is TGTGCCATCAGGAGCACCGAGACAGGACCCTACGAGCAGTACTTC.

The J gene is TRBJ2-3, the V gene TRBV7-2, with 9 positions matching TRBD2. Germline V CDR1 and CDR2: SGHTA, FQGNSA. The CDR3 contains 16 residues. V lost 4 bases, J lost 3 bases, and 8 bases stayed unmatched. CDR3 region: CASSSLAGARTDTQYF. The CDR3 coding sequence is TGTGCCAGCAGCTCATTAGCGGGGGCGAGAACAGATACGCAGTATTTT.

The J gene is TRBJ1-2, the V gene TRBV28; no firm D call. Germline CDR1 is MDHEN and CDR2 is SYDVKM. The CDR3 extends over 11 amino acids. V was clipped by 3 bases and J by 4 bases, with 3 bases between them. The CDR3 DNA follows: TGTGCCAGCAGTTTCCCCTATGGCTACACCTTC. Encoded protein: CASSFPYGYTF.

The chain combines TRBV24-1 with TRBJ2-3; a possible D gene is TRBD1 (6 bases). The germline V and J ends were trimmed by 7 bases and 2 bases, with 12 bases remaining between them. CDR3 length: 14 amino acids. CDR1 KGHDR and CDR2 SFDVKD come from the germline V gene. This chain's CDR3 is CATRQGGVTDTQYF. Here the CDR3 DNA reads TGTGCCACCAGACAGGGTGGAGTCACAGATACGCAGTATTTT.

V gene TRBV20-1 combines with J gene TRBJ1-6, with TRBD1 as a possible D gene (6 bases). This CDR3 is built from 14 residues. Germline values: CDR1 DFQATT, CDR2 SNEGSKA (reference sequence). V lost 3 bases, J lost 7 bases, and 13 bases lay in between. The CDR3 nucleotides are TGCAGTGCTAGGAGGACAGCCAAAAATTCACCCCTCCACTTT. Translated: CSARRTAKNSPLHF.

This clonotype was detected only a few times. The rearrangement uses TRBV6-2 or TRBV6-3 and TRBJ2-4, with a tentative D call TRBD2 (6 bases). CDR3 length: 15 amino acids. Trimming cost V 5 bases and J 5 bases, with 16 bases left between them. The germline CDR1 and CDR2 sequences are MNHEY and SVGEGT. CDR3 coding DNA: TGTGCCAGCAGTCCTCGCCGGGGGTCGGAAAACATTCAGTACTTC. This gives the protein CASSPRRGSENIQYF.

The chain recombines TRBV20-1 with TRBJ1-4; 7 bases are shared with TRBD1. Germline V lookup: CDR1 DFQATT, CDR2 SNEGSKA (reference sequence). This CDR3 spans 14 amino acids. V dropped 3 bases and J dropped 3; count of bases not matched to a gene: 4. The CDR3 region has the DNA TGCAGTGCTAGTCTAGGGGGCGCTAATGAAAAACTGTTTTTT. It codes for CSASLGGANEKLFF.

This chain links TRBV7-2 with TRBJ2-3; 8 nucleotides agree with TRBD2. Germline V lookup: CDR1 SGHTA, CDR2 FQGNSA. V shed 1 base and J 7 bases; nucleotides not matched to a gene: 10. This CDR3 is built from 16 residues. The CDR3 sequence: CASSLGAGAQRHTQYF. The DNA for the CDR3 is TGTGCCAGCAGCTTAGGAGCGGGGGCCCAACGCCATACGCAGTATTTT.

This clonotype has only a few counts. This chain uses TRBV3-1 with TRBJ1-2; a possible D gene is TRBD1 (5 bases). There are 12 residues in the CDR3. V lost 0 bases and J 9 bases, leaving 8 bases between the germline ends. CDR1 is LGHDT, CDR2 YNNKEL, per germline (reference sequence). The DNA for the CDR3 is TGTGCCAGCAGCCAAGACAGGGTGAGCTACACCTTC. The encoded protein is CASSQDRVSYTF.

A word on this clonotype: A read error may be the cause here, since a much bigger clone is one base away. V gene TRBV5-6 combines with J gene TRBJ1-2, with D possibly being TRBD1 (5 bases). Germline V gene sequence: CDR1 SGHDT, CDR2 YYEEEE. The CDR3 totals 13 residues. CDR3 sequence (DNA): TGTGACAGCAGCCCTTTGAGGGGCTATGGCTACACCTTC. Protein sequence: CDSSPLRGYGYTF.

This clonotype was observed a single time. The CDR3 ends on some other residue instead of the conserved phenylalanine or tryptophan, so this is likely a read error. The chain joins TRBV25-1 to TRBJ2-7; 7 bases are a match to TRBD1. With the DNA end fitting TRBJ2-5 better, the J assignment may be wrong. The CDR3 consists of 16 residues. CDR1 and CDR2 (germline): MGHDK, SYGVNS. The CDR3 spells CASSDLTGAGGETQYL. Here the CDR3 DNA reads TGTGCCAGCAGTGACCTCACAGGGGCTGGAGGAGAGACCCAGTACTTA.

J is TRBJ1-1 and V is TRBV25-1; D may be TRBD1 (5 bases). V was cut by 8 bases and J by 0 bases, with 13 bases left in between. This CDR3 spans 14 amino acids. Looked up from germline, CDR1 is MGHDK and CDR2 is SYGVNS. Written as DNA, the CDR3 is TGTGCCAGCCTGGGACGGACCATGAACACTGAAGCTTTCTTT. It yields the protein CASLGRTMNTEAFF.

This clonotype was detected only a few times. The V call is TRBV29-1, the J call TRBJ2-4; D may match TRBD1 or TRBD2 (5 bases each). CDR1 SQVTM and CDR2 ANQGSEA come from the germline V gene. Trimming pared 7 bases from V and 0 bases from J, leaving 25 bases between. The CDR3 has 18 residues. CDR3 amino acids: CSGRPGTHPGIAKNIQYF. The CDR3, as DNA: TGCAGCGGTAGACCCGGGACCCACCCGGGGATAGCCAAAAACATTCAGTACTTC. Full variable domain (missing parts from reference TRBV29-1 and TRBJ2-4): SAVISQKPSRDICQRGTSLTIQCQVDSQVTMMFWYRQQPGQSLTLIATANQGSEATYESGFVIDKFPISRPNLTFSTLTVSNMSPEDSSIYLCSGRPGTHPGIAKNIQYFGAGTRLSVL.

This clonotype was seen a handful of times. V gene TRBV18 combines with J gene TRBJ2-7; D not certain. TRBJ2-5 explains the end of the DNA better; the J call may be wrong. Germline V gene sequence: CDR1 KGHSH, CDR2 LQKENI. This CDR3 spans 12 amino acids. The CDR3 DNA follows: TGTGCCAGCTCACGGGTAGAGGAGACCCAGTACTTC. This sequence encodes CASSRVEETQYF.

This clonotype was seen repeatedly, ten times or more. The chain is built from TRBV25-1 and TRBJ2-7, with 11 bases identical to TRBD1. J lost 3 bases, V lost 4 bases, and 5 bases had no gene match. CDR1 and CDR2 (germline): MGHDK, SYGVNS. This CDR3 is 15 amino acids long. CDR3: CASSVSGTGGYEQYF. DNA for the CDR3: TGTGCCAGCAGTGTCTCCGGGACAGGGGGCTACGAGCAGTACTTC.

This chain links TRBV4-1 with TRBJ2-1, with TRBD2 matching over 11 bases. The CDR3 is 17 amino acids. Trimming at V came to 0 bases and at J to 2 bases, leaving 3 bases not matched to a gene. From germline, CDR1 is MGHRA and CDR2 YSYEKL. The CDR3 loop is CASSQDPSGGPYNEQFF. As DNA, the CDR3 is TGCGCCAGCAGCCAAGATCCTAGCGGGGGGCCCTACAATGAGCAGTTCTTC.

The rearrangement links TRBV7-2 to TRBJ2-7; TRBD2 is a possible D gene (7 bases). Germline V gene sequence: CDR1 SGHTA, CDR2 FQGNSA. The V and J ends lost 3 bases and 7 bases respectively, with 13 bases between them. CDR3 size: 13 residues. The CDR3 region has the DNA TGTGCCAGCAGCTTTAGGGGGGGCCGGGAGCAGTACTTC. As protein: CASSFRGGREQYF.

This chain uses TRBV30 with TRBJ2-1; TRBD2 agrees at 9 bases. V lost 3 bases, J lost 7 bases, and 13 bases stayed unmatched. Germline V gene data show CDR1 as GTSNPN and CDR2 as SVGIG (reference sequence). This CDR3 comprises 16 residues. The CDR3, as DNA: TGTGCCTGGAGCACTGGGGGCGCGGGGGGGTGGAATGAGCAGTTCTTC. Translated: CAWSTGGAGGWNEQFF.

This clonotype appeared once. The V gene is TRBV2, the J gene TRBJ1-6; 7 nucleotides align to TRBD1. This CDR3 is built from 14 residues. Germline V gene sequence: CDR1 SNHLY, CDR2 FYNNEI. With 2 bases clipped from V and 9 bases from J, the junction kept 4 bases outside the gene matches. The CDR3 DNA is TGTGCCAGCAGTGAAAGGACAGGCGGTTCACCCCTCCACTTT. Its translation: CASSERTGGSPLHF.

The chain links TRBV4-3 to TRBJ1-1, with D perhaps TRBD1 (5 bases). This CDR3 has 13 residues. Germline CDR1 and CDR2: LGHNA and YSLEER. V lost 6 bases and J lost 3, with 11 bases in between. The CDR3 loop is CASSRRGYTEAFF. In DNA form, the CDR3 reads TGCGCCAGCAGTCGACGGGGGTACACTGAAGCTTTCTTT.

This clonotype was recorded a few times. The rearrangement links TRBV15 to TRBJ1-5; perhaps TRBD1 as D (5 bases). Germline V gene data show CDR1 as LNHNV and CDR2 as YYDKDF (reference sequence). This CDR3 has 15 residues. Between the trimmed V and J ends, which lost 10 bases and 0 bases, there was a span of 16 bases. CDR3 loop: CAIRSSRASNQPQHF. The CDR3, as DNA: TGTGCCATCCGCTCGTCCAGGGCTAGCAATCAGCCCCAGCATTTT.

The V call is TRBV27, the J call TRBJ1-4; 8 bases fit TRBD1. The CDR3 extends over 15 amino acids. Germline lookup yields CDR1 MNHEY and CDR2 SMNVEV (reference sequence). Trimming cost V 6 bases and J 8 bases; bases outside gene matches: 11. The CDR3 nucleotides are TGTGCCAGCAGGATTCCGACAGGGGCAGGGGAAAAACTGTTTTTT. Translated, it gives CASRIPTGAGEKLFF.